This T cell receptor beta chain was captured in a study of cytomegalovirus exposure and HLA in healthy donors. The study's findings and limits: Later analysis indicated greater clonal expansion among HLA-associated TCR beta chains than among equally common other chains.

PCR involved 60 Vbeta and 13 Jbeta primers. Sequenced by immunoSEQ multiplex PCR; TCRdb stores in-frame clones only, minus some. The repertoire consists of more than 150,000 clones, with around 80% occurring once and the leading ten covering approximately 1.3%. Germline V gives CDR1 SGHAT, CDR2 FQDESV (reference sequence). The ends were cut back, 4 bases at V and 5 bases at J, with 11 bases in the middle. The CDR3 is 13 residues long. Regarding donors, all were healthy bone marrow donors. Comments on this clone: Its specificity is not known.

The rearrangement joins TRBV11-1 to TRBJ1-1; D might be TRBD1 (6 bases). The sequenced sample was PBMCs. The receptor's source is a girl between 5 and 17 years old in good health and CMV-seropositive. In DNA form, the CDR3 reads TGTGCCAGCAGCTCACAGGGAGGGACTGAAGCTTTCTTT. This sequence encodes CASSSQGGTEAFF.